This T cell receptor (beta chain) came from a study of T cell repertoires and Cas9 in healthy adults (dated by TCRdb to the late 2010s). Regarding the study in general: Within the CD4 and CD8 compartments, SpCas9-reactive T cells were assessed for multi-effector potency, cytotoxicity and lineage determination. The study examined preexisting T cell immunity against the Streptococcus pyogenes Cas9 nuclease (SpCas9) used in CRISPR gene editing.

Library generation was performed with the immunoSEQ multiplex PCR assay. TCRdb holds this immuneACCESS table with in-frame rearrangements only. Some clones are missing; in checked studies, unresolved V genes explain under half, and the rest has no known cause. The sample has 20,000 to 25,000 clones on record, over 85% of them singletons. The ten largest make up around 0.71% of the sample. For this clone: Its antigen remains unidentified. No much larger clone is present one base from it, and per-base qualities are unavailable.

Healthy humans served as the donors. V and J are trimmed by 5 bases and 5 bases, and the gene matches miss 5 bases of the junction. Including cysteine and phenylalanine, the CDR3 has 13 amino acids. Solely the CDR3 DNA is kept, with 39 bases framed from the first base. CDR1 SEHNR and CDR2 FQNEAQ are derived from the germline V gene (reference sequence). Broader findings and caveats from the paper: Proliferation and function of SpCas9-reactive effector T cells were reported to be mitigated in vitro by SpCas9-reactive regulatory T cells.

The receptor was derived from a human donor in good health. Rearrangement joined TRBV7-9 to TRBJ2-5, with 7 central nucleotides matching TRBD1. Sequencing was done on a sample of CD4+ effector T cells (CD127+, CD25-, CD137-, CD154-) from PBMCs; culture status not recorded. The CDR3 in this case is CASSTTGHETQYF. The DNA sequence reads TGTGCCAGCAGCACGACAGGGCACGAGACCCAGTACTTC.